This T cell receptor beta chain emerged from a study of blood T cell repertoires in COVID-19. About the research overall: The origin of the acute and convalescent COVID-19 samples was the United States, Italy and Spain.

The germline V and J ends were trimmed by 0 bases and 1 base, with 10 bases remaining between them. The germline gives CDR1 SGHRS, CDR2 YFSETQ. There are 15 residues in the CDR3. Per the study methods: Scientists estimated how many nucleated cells there were by amplifying reference gene primers. Some clones are missing from TCRdb's copy, which holds only in-frame ones; the method was immunoSEQ multiplex PCR. That table supplies the V and J calls and clone size; D and trimming were determined from the DNA. In the table there are 84,000 or so clones, about 81% of which are singletons. The chain combines TRBV5-1 with TRBJ2-5; D may be TRBD2 (6 bases). Sequenced input: peripheral blood. The sequence derives from a human donor in a cohort sampled during active COVID-19. CDR3 coding DNA: TGCGCCAGCAGCTTGGCCGGGGGATCCCAAGAGACCCAGTACTTC. It encodes CASSLAGGSQETQYF.